Listed here is a single T cell receptor beta chain. Its binding antigen is unknown. Base qualities are missing; no much larger clone stands one base away. Peripheral blood CD8+ and CD4+ T cells from healthy donors, Susac syndrome patients and multiple sclerosis patients were profiled using high-throughput TCR beta sequencing. The Susac syndrome patients fulfilled recently defined diagnostic criteria for either definite or probable disease. Bulk CD8+ and CD4+ T cells were purified by magnetic negative isolation, whereas CD8+ TEMRA cells were enriched by FACS. Blood was collected in EDTA tubes and processed within 24 hours, with PBMCs isolated through density gradient centrifugation. PBMCs destined for TCR sequencing were cryopreserved in liquid nitrogen and later thawed in a 37 °C water bath. Purity of sorted or isolated CD4+, CD8+ and CD8+ TEMRA cells was at least 90%. The data originate from a study of CD8 T cells in Susac syndrome (dated by TCRdb to the late 2010s). Context from the whole study: Among the Susac syndrome patients who were sequenced, clinically active disease was present in about six and clinical remission was observed in under ten. Susac syndrome patients were therapy-naive, on corticosteroids (some also receiving IVIg), or on IVIg alone at blood withdrawal. Repertoire sequencing was used to test whether CD8+ T cell activation and differentiation in Susac syndrome was antigen driven. The clonality of the CD8+ T cell repertoire was compared across some eleven healthy donors, roughly 14 Susac syndrome patients and 15 multiple sclerosis patients.

What the work shows at the level of the full study, not this receptor alone: Clonal expansion was observed in Susac syndrome CD8+ repertoires, with the highest expansion in CD8+ TEMRA cells and greater expansion in clinically active than in remitting patients. The study acknowledged that relatively few individuals were included in the TCR sequencing and HLA analysis. Approximately 17 and five Susac-specific public clones were found in the total CD8+ and CD8+ TEMRA repertoires, respectively.

CDR1 and CDR2 (MNHEY, SVGAGI) derive from the germline V gene. Relative to germline, V is 2 bases shorter and J is 0 bases shorter, with 11 bases between their ends. The CDR3 sequence holds 15 residues, the cysteine and phenylalanine included. The read is trimmed to its CDR3 DNA, 45 bases read in frame from base 1. RNA was extracted with the RNeasy kit and about 0.45 to 1 ug was reverse transcribed using random hexamers. The immunoSEQ multiplex PCR assay, covering 54 Vbeta and 13 Jbeta segments, was used to amplify TCR beta CDR3 regions. PCR amplification bias was corrected using a synthetic template baseline for primer optimization and computational correction. The original pipeline was this. Reads were annotated to V, D and J genes according to IMGT and were analyzed with immunoSEQ Analyzer, with only productive sequences retained. Clonality was computed as one minus Shannon entropy normalized by log2 of the number of productive unique sequences. Public and private clones were assessed among the 100 most prevalent clones of each patient and control. Susac-specific clones were defined as absent from healthy and MS cohorts, around 970 published viral clones and other ImmuneACCESS disease sequences. The public sequencing data were trimmed at Q25 with fastp and processed into clonotypes with MiXCR by TCRdb, which kept only in-frame beta chains. Rows matching on CDR3 protein sequence are summarized as one entry with the most common DNA and genes. TCRdb, rather than the study authors, made the V and J calls. The sample includes around 110,000 distinct CDR3 sequences, with roughly 94% observed a single time. About 0.28% of the sample rests with the top ten.

Input material: CD8+ T cells from PBMCs. The rearranged chain carries TRBV6-5 and TRBJ2-7; D gene: possibly TRBD1, on 6 matching bases. The receptor was isolated from a human donor with Susac syndrome. The DNA sequence is TGTGCCAGCAGTTACGGGGGCCGCGACTCCTACGAGCAGTACTTC. Translated, this is CASSYGGRDSYEQYF.